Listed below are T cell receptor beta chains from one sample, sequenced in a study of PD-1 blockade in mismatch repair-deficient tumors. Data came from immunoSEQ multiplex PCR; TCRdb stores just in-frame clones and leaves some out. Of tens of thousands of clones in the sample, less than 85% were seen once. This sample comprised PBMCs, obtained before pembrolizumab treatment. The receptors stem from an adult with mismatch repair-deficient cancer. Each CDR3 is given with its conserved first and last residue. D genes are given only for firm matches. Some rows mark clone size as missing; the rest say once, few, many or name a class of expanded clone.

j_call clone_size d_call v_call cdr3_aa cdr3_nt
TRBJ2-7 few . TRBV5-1 CASSLGGFGYEQYF TGCGCCAGCAGCTTGGGAGGGTTCGGCTACGAGCAGTACTTC
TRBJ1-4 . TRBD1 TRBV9 CASSVGDRGQYEKLFF TGTGCCAGCAGCGTAGGGGACAGGGGGCAATATGAAAAACTGTTTTTT
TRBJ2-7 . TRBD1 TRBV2 CASRRDRGYEQYF TGTGCCAGCCGCCGGGACAGGGGCTACGAGCAGTACTTC
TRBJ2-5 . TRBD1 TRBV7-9 CASSLDLGQGTETQYF TGTGCCAGCAGCTTAGATCTAGGACAGGGGACCGAGACCCAGTACTTC
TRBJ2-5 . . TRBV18 CASSYSEETQYF TGTGCCAGCTCCTACAGTGAAGAGACCCAGTACTTC
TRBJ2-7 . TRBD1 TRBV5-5 CASSLGAGTGNYEQYF TGTGCCAGCAGCTTGGGGGCCGGGACAGGGAACTACGAGCAGTACTTC
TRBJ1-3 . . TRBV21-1 CASSKGSGGDSGNTIYF TGTGCCAGCAGCAAAGGGTCAGGAGGGGACTCTGGAAACACCATATATTTT
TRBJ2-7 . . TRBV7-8 CASSRTGYEQYF TGTGCCAGCAGCCGGACTGGGTACGAGCAGTACTTC
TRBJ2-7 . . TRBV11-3 CASSFDGDSYEQYF TGTGCCAGCAGCTTTGACGGAGACTCCTACGAGCAGTACTTC
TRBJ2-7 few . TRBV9 CASSVVSLFCYEQYF TGTGCCAGCAGCGTAGTTTCCCTTTTTTGCTACGAGCAGTACTTC
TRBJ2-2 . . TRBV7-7 CASSSAVRDTGELFF TGTGCTAGCAGCTCAGCGGTCCGGGACACCGGGGAGCTGTTTTTT
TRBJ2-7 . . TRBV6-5 CASRDSLSESYEQYF TGTGCCAGCAGGGACAGCCTTAGCGAGTCCTACGAGCAGTACTTC
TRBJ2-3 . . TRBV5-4 CASSLDLFTDTQYF TGTGCCAGCAGCTTAGACTTATTCACAGATACGCAGTATTTT
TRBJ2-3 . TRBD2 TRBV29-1 CSVEGGTSGYTDTQYF TGCAGCGTTGAAGGGGGGACTAGCGGTTACACAGATACGCAGTATTTT
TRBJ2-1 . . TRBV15 CATQSDRRAYNEQFF TGTGCCACCCAGAGCGACCGGAGAGCATACAATGAGCAGTTCTTC
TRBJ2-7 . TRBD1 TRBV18 CASSPKQGAPYEQYF TGTGCCAGCTCACCAAAACAGGGGGCCCCCTACGAGCAGTACTTC
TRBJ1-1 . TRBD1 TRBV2 CASSVRQGAGNTEAFF TGTGCCAGCAGTGTTCGGCAGGGGGCGGGTAACACTGAAGCTTTCTTT
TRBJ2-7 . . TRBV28 CASTSSESSYEQYF TGTGCCAGCACTTCCAGCGAAAGCTCCTACGAGCAGTACTTC
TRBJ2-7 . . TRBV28 CASSLAETLRIYEQYF TGTGCCAGCAGTTTGGCTGAGACACTGAGAATATACGAGCAGTACTTC
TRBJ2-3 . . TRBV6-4 CASSEGEITDTQYF TGTGCCAGCAGTGAGGGAGAGATCACAGATACGCAGTATTTT
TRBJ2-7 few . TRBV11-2 CASSLDFKQYF TGTGCCAGCAGCTTAGACTTTAAGCAGTACTTC
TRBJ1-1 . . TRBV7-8 CASSLEALKGSEAFF TGTGCCAGCAGCTTAGAAGCTTTGAAGGGGTCTGAAGCTTTCTTT
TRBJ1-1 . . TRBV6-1 CASRTDTWTREAFF TGTGCCAGCAGGACAGACACTTGGACCAGGGAAGCTTTCTTT
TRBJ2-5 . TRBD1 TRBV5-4 CASSLPGQGETQYF TGTGCCAGCAGCTTGCCCGGACAGGGAGAGACCCAGTACTTC
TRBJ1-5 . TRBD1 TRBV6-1 CASSANRGGDQPQHF TGTGCCAGCAGTGCGAACAGGGGGGGCGATCAGCCCCAGCATTTT
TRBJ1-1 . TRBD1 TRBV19 CASSIIWGATGGLNTEAFF TGTGCCAGTAGTATAATTTGGGGGGCGACAGGGGGCCTGAACACTGAAGCTTTCTTT
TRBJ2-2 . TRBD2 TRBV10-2 CASSESPLAGWINTGELFF TGCGCCAGCAGTGAGTCGCCCCTAGCGGGATGGATCAACACCGGGGAGCTGTTTTTT
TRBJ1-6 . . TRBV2 CASSSGQRSSYNSPLHF TGTGCCAGCAGTTCCGGACAGCGGAGCTCCTATAATTCACCCCTCCACTTT
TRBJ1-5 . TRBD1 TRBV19 CASKRQGRGNQPQHF TGTGCCAGCAAACGACAGGGGAGAGGCAATCAGCCCCAGCATTTT
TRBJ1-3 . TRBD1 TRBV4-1 CASSRQGALLSGNTIYF TGCGCCAGCAGCCGACAGGGGGCTTTACTCTCTGGAAACACCATATATTTT
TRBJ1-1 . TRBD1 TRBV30 CAWSPQGVGDTEAFF TGTGCCTGGAGCCCCCAGGGGGTGGGGGACACTGAAGCTTTCTTT
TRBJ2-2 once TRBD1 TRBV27 CASSLGDRVAGAGELFF TGTGCCAGCAGTTTGGGAGACAGGGTGGCCGGGGCCGGGGAGCTGTTTTTT
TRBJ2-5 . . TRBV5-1 CASSLAVAQETQYF TGCGCCAGCAGCTTGGCGGTAGCCCAAGAGACCCAGTACTTC
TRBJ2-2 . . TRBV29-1 CSVRGQLSTGELFF TGCAGCGTCCGAGGACAGCTCTCAACCGGGGAGCTGTTTTTT
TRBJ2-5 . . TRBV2 CASSESGPAQETQYF TGTGCCAGCAGTGAATCAGGGCCAGCTCAAGAGACCCAGTACTTC
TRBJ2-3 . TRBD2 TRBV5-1 CASSPPGTTRDTQYF TGCGCCAGCAGCCCCCCCGGGACTACAAGGGATACGCAGTATTTT
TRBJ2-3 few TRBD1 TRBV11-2 CASSFGQGADTQYF TGTGCCAGCAGCTTCGGACAGGGAGCAGATACGCAGTATTTT
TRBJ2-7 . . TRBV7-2 CASSLAGVNYEQYF TGTGCCAGCAGCTTAGCGGGAGTAAACTACGAGCAGTACTTC
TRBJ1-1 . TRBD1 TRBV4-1 CASRYRGPCTFTEAFF TGCGCCAGCAGGTACAGGGGGCCGTGTACGTTCACTGAAGCTTTCTTT
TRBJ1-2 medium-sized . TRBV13 CASSLRDFLRVDGYTF TGTGCCAGCAGTCTACGGGACTTCCTGAGGGTAGATGGCTACACCTTC
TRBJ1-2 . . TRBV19 CASSIGGGYGYTF TGTGCCAGTAGTATAGGGGGAGGGTATGGCTACACCTTC
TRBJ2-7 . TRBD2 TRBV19 CASSLSGLAGGQPYEQYF TGTGCCAGTAGTCTCTCGGGACTAGCGGGAGGCCAACCCTACGAGCAGTACTTC
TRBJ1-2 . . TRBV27 CASSPLGGEGVGYTF TGTGCCAGCAGTCCCTTGGGGGGTGAGGGTGTTGGCTACACCTTC
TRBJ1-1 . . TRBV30 CAWSVLLVGWDTEAFF TGTGCCTGGAGTGTACTCCTCGTGGGCTGGGACACTGAAGCTTTCTTT
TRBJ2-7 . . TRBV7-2 CASSLNPVGAPDEQYF TGTGCCAGCAGCTTAAATCCTGTGGGAGCGCCCGACGAGCAGTACTTC
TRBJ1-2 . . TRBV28 CASSLLGSYYGYTF TGTGCCAGCAGTTTACTGGGCTCCTACTATGGCTACACCTTC
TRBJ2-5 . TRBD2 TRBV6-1 CASREQSGRAWETQYF TGTGCCAGCAGGGAACAAAGCGGGAGGGCCTGGGAGACCCAGTACTTC
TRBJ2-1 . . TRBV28 CASSFLGRDYNEQFF TGTGCCAGCAGTTTTCTGGGCAGGGACTACAATGAGCAGTTCTTC
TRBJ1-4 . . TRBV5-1 CASSSSINSGGTNEKLFF TGCGCCAGCAGCTCCTCGATTAACAGCGGGGGGACTAATGAAAAACTGTTTTTT
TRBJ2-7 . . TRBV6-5 CASRAPLAYEQYF TGTGCCAGCAGAGCTCCACTTGCCTACGAGCAGTACTTC
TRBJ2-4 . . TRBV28 CASSLDRLKNIQYF TGTGCCAGCAGTTTAGACAGGCTCAAAAACATTCAGTACTTC
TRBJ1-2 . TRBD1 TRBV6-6 CASRETGEGNYGYTF TGTGCCAGCAGAGAGACAGGGGAAGGAAACTATGGCTACACCTTC
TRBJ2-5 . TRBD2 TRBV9 CASSVGGASGPAGETQYF TGTGCCAGCAGCGTAGGGGGGGCTAGCGGGCCGGCGGGGGAGACCCAGTACTTC
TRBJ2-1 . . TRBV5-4 CASSLDQGHNEQFF TGTGCCAGCAGCTTGGATCAGGGGCACAATGAGCAGTTCTTC
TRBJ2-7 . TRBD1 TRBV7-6 CASSHWDRGSYEQYF TGTGCCAGCAGCCACTGGGACAGGGGGTCCTACGAGCAGTACTTC
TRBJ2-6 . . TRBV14 CASSRISRGVFSGANVLTF TGTGCCAGCAGTCGGATTAGCAGGGGCGTATTCTCTGGGGCCAACGTCCTGACTTTC
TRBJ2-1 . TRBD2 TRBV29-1 CSVVNTGTSGTRNEQFF TGCAGCGTTGTAAATACCGGGACTAGCGGGACGAGGAATGAGCAGTTCTTC
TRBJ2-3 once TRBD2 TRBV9 CASSVVGGSIFTDTQYF TGTGCCAGCAGCGTAGTAGGCGGGAGCATCTTCACAGATACGCAGTATTTT